Below are 32 T cell receptor beta chains sequenced from a single sample in a study of blood T cell repertoires in COVID-19. Sequenced by immunoSEQ multiplex PCR; TCRdb stores in-frame clones only, minus some. The sample holds 200,000 to 250,000 clones, 80% seen once. Sequencing was done on a sample of PBMCs or T cells enriched from blood (not recorded which). These receptors were taken from a woman aged 40 to 50 with acute COVID-19.

The chain uses TRBV7-3 and TRBJ2-1; 8 positions match TRBD1. The trim removed 5 bases at V and 0 bases at J, leaving 3 bases unmatched. The germline V gene has CDR1 SGHTA and CDR2 FQGTGA. The CDR3 length is 15 residues. CDR3 DNA: TGTGCCAGCAGCATTGACAGGGGCTCCTACAATGAGCAGTTCTTC. Protein: CASSIDRGSYNEQFF.

The rearrangement links TRBV10-3 to TRBJ1-4; 7 bases match TRBD1. Germline V lookup: CDR1 ENHRY, CDR2 SYGVKD. CDR3 length: 16 amino acids. V shed 2 bases and J 0 bases; nucleotides not matched to a gene: 3. Here the CDR3 DNA reads TGTGCCATCAGTGAGGGACAGGTAGCAACTAATGAAAAACTGTTTTTT. It translates to CAISEGQVATNEKLFF.

V is TRBV5-1 and J is TRBJ1-2, with D unclear. The V end was cut by 0 bases, the J end by 1 base, with 7 bases between. Germline CDR1 and CDR2: SGHRS and YFSETQ. This CDR3 spans 14 amino acids. This chain's CDR3 is CASSLDFGNYGYTF. CDR3 coding DNA: TGCGCCAGCAGCTTGGATTTCGGTAACTATGGCTACACCTTC.

The chain uses TRBV30 and TRBJ1-2, with a weak D call TRBD1 (6 bases). V was trimmed by 5 bases and J by 3 bases, leaving 10 bases between them. The CDR3 is 12 amino acids. The germline V gene has CDR1 GTSNPN and CDR2 SVGIG (reference sequence). This chain's CDR3 is CAWDRSDYGYTF. In nucleotides, the CDR3 is TGTGCCTGGGACAGGTCGGACTATGGCTACACCTTC.

The rearrangement joins TRBV7-3 to TRBJ2-2; 9 bases agree with TRBD2. CDR1 is SGHTA, CDR2 FQGTGA, per germline. The V gene end was trimmed by 1 base and the J gene end by 2 bases; junction bases not matched to a gene: 5. The CDR3 runs to 17 residues. The CDR3 is CASSLMGGRGNTGELFF. The CDR3 nucleotides read TGTGCCAGCAGCTTAATGGGCGGGAGGGGAAACACCGGGGAGCTGTTTTTT. Based on the CDR3 plus reference TRBV7-3 and TRBJ2-2, the full variable domain is GAGVSQTPSNKVTEKGKYVELRCDPISGHTALYWYRQSLGQGPEFLIYFQGTGAADDSGLPNDRFFAVRPEGSVSTLKIQRTERGDSAVYLCASSLMGGRGNTGELFFGEGSRLTVL.

The gene calls are TRBV3-1 (or the pseudogene TRBV3-2) and TRBJ1-1; D not certain. V was pared by 4 bases and J by 1 base, with 10 bases between. The CDR3 has 14 amino acids. CDR1 and CDR2 (germline): LGHDT, YNNKEL (reference sequence). The CDR3 DNA reads TGTGCCAGCAGCCCCTCGGGAAAGAACACTGAAGCTTTCTTT. Its protein product is CASSPSGKNTEAFF.

The chain carries TRBV12-5 and TRBJ1-2; D is unclear. This CDR3 spans 14 amino acids. Looked up from germline, CDR1 is LGHNT and CDR2 is FRNRAP. V lost 1 base, J lost 5 bases, and 11 bases lay in between. The CDR3 DNA follows: TGTGCTAGTGGTTTGGACTATTACCCTTATGGCTACACCTTC. Residues: CASGLDYYPYGYTF.

The DNA for the CDR3 is TGTGCCAGCAGCTTAGGTGCCGGGACTGTAGATTTTGAGCAGTTCTTC. It encodes CASSLGAGTVDFEQFF. The rearrangement links TRBV11-3 to TRBJ2-1, with D perhaps matching TRBD2 (6 bases). This CDR3 has 16 amino acids. CDR1 is SGHNT, CDR2 YENEEA, per germline. Trimming took off 1 base at V and 9 bases at J, with 19 bases between the two ends.

The rearrangement links TRBV27 to TRBJ1-1, with D maybe TRBD1 (6 bases). The V end was cut by 6 bases, the J end by 3 bases, with 17 bases between. CDR1 MNHEY and CDR2 SMNVEV come from the germline V gene (reference sequence). The CDR3 runs to 15 residues. The CDR3 region has the DNA TGTGCCAGCAGGGAGATCAGGGGAGGGTACACTGAAGCTTTCTTT. It translates to CASREIRGGYTEAFF.

The chain recombines TRBV28 with TRBJ1-1; D possibly corresponds to TRBD1 (5 bases). There are 11 residues in the CDR3. In germline, CDR1 is MDHEN, CDR2 SYDVKM. With 11 bases removed from V and 1 base from J, the gap between germline ends came to 8 bases. Written as DNA, the CDR3 is TGTGCCGTAACAGGGAACACTGAAGCTTTCTTT. This translates into CAVTGNTEAFF.

The chain's CDR3 is CASSLDLLGGLSTDTQYF. The CDR3 DNA sequence: TGTGCCAGCAGCTTGGACCTCCTTGGAGGGCTGAGCACAGATACGCAGTATTTT. J is TRBJ2-3 and V is TRBV5-6; the D gene is possibly TRBD2 (6 bases). CDR1 and CDR2 (germline): SGHDT, YYEEEE. With 0 bases removed from V and 0 bases from J, the gap between germline ends came to 17 bases. This CDR3 region has 18 residues. Filled out from reference TRBV5-6 and TRBJ2-3, the complete variable domain reads DAGVTQSPTHLIKTRGQQVTLRCSPKSGHDTVSWYQQALGQGPQFIFQYYEEEERQRGNFPDRFSGHQFPNYSSELNVNALLLGDSALYLCASSLDLLGGLSTDTQYFGPGTRLTVL.

J is TRBJ2-1 and V is TRBV9; 9 nucleotides agree with TRBD2. The CDR3 is 16 amino acids. Germline loops: CDR1 SGDLS, CDR2 YYNGEE. The junction had 8 bases not matched to a gene; V was cut back by 4 bases and J by 3 bases. CDR3 bases: TGTGCCAGCAGCCCCATGACTAGCGGCTACTACAATGAGCAGTTCTTC. This encodes CASSPMTSGYYNEQFF.

The chain links TRBV27 to TRBJ1-2; possible D gene TRBD1, 6 bases. Trimming cost V 2 bases and J 2 bases, with 12 bases left between them. The CDR3 is 15 residues long. CDR1 is MNHEY, CDR2 SMNVEV, per germline (reference sequence). The CDR3 region is CASSLQGQWNYGYTF. CDR3 bases: TGTGCCAGCAGTTTACAAGGACAGTGGAACTATGGCTACACCTTC.

The CDR3 here is CASSTRTGRVTGELFF. Here the CDR3 DNA reads TGTGCCAGCAGCACCCGGACAGGGAGAGTCACCGGGGAGCTGTTTTTT. The rearrangement links TRBV9 to TRBJ2-2, with TRBD1 identical over 8 bases. The CDR3 spans 16 residues. Germline CDR1 and CDR2: SGDLS and YYNGEE. Trimming cost V 4 bases and J 4 bases; bases outside gene matches: 9.

The chain joins TRBV19 to TRBJ2-2; D is perhaps TRBD2 (7 bases). Trimming pared 2 bases from V and 3 bases from J, leaving 16 bases between. The length of the CDR3 is 17 residues. Germline V gives CDR1 LNHDA, CDR2 SQIVND (reference sequence). The CDR3 loop reads CASSIRVGGADTGELFF. The CDR3 DNA sequence: TGTGCCAGTAGTATAAGAGTAGGGGGGGCGGACACCGGGGAGCTGTTTTTT.

This clone was recorded only once. The chain uses TRBV5-4 and TRBJ1-4; weak D call: TRBD1 (5 bases). Deletions cut 3 bases from V and 6 bases from J, with 12 bases between. Per germline, CDR1 SGHNT and CDR2 YYREEE (reference sequence). There are 14 residues in the CDR3. CDR3 sequence (DNA): TGTGCCAGCAGCTCCCGCGGGGGAGATGAAAAACTGTTTTTT. This gives the protein CASSSRGGDEKLFF.

The sample holds one count of this clone. The rearrangement uses TRBV28 and TRBJ2-7; TRBD1 agrees at 7 bases. J gave up 2 bases and V 7 bases, and 11 bases lay outside the gene matches. Germline CDR1 is MDHEN and CDR2 is SYDVKM. CDR3 length: 15 amino acids. The CDR3 DNA sequence: TGTGCCAGCACCCTAAACCGGGACAGCACCTACGAGCAGTACTTC. Translation: CASTLNRDSTYEQYF.

The chain carries TRBV9 and TRBJ1-1; no reliable D call. Deletions cut 0 bases from V and 0 bases from J, with 9 bases between. The germline gives CDR1 SGDLS, CDR2 YYNGEE. The length of the CDR3 is 15 residues. In DNA, the CDR3 is TGTGCCAGCAGCGTAGATTCGAGCATGAACACTGAAGCTTTCTTT. This translates into CASSVDSSMNTEAFF.

This clone was detected a few times. The chain joins TRBV5-6 to TRBJ2-1; 7 bases are shared with TRBD1. The V segment lost 0 bases and the J segment 0 bases; nucleotides outside the gene matches: 0. The CDR3 spans 15 residues. Germline loops: CDR1 SGHDT, CDR2 YYEEEE. In DNA, the CDR3 is TGTGCCAGCAGCTTGGACAGGGGCTCCTACAATGAGCAGTTCTTC. Translation: CASSLDRGSYNEQFF. Full variable domain (rest looked up from reference TRBV5-6 and TRBJ2-1): DAGVTQSPTHLIKTRGQQVTLRCSPKSGHDTVSWYQQALGQGPQFIFQYYEEEERQRGNFPDRFSGHQFPNYSSELNVNALLLGDSALYLCASSLDRGSYNEQFFGPGTRLTVL.

The rearrangement links TRBV3-1 (or the pseudogene TRBV3-2) to TRBJ1-3; D gene uncertain. CDR1 is LGHDT and CDR2 is YNNKEL in the germline V gene (reference sequence). The CDR3 is 14 residues long. V shed 6 bases and J shed 2 bases, with 11 bases lying between them. The CDR3 loop reads CASSHSGAGNTIYF. CDR3 DNA: TGTGCCAGCAGTCACTCAGGCGCTGGAAACACCATATATTTT.

The chain links TRBV18 to TRBJ2-2, with D uncertain. V lost 7 bases and J 6 bases, leaving 9 bases between the germline ends. The length of the CDR3 is 12 residues. Germline assignment: CDR1 KGHSH and CDR2 LQKENI. The CDR3 sequence: CASLEEPGELFF. For the CDR3, the DNA is TGTGCCAGCTTAGAGGAGCCCGGGGAGCTGTTTTTT.

The rearrangement links TRBV2 to TRBJ1-5; 9 bases fit TRBD1. Unmatched junction bases numbered 10, after V lost 6 bases and J lost 4 bases. The germline V gene encodes CDR1 SNHLY and CDR2 FYNNEI. The CDR3 consists of 16 residues. DNA of the CDR3: TGTGCCAGCAGGAAAAACCGGGACAGGGTGAATCAGCCCCAGCATTTT. It encodes CASRKNRDRVNQPQHF.

This CDR3 reads CASTDRHHEKLFF. DNA of the CDR3: TGTGCCAGCACGGACAGGCACCATGAAAAACTGTTTTTT. The chain links TRBV6-5 to TRBJ1-4; TRBD1 matches at 7 bases. J gave up 6 bases and V 7 bases, and 5 bases lay outside the gene matches. This CDR3 has 13 residues. The V gene's germline CDR1 is MNHEY and CDR2 SVGAGI.

The chain couples TRBV5-4 to TRBJ2-3, with TRBD2 identical over 8 bases. Germline loops: CDR1 SGHNT, CDR2 YYREEE (reference sequence). V was pared by 2 bases and J by 1 base, with 9 bases of the junction left unmatched. The CDR3 has 17 residues. For the CDR3, the DNA is TGTGCCAGCAGCTTACTATCCGGACTAGCAGGCACAGATACGCAGTATTTT. It translates to CASSLLSGLAGTDTQYF. The full variable domain, in which reference TRBV5-4 and TRBJ2-3 provide the parts outside the CDR3, is ETGVTQSPTHLIKTRGQQVTLRCSSQSGHNTVSWYQQALGQGPQFIFQYYREEENGRGNFPPRFSGLQFPNYSSELNVNALELDDSALYLCASSLLSGLAGTDTQYFGPGTRLTVL.

The rearrangement joins TRBV28 to TRBJ2-6; D is possibly TRBD1 (6 bases). CDR1 and CDR2 from the germline V gene are MDHEN and SYDVKM. V was clipped by 4 bases and J by 3 bases, with 16 bases between them. CDR3 length equals 17 residues. The CDR3 DNA follows: TGTGCCAGCAGTTGGGACAACACCGACGGTGGGGCCAACGTCCTGACTTTC. It specifies CASSWDNTDGGANVLTF. The whole variable domain, filled in from reference TRBV28 and TRBJ2-6, reads DVKVTQSSRYLVKRTGEKVFLECVQDMDHENMFWYRQDPGLGLRLIYFSYDVKMKEKGDIPEGYSVSREKKERFSLILESASTNQTSMYLCASSWDNTDGGANVLTFGAGSRLTVL.

The chain joins TRBV19 to TRBJ2-3; maybe TRBD2 (7 bases). This CDR3 comprises 15 residues. Germline V lookup: CDR1 LNHDA, CDR2 SQIVND (reference sequence). V gave up 6 bases and J gave up 8 bases, with 21 bases separating them. The CDR3 is CASSTLRGLAGTQYF. As DNA, the CDR3 is TGTGCCAGTAGCACTTTGCGGGGGCTCGCCGGTACGCAGTATTTT.

V and J are TRBV30 and TRBJ1-5; D possibly corresponds to TRBD1 (6 bases). The CDR3 contains 15 residues. V was shortened by 7 bases and J by 2 bases, with 18 bases between the two germline ends. The germline CDR1 and CDR2 sequences are GTSNPN and SVGIG (reference sequence). CDR3 nucleotide sequence: TGTGCCTTAACCAGGGGAGGGGGTGGCAATCAGCCCCAGCATTTT. This encodes CALTRGGGGNQPQHF.

V and J are TRBV7-3 and TRBJ2-1; perhaps TRBD1 as D (6 bases). V gave up 5 bases and J gave up 7 bases, with 12 bases separating them. CDR1 and CDR2 (germline): SGHTA, FQGTGA. The CDR3 runs to 13 residues. CDR3 sequence: CASSPGAWNEQFF. CDR3 DNA: TGTGCCAGCAGCCCAGGGGCATGGAATGAGCAGTTCTTC.

The chain is built from TRBV4-2 and TRBJ2-7; D remains unclear. Trimming took off 1 base at V and 1 base at J, with 5 bases between the two ends. This CDR3 contains 13 residues. Germline loops: CDR1 LGHNA, CDR2 YNFKEQ. The CDR3 loop is CASSQAQSYEQYF. The CDR3 DNA sequence: TGTGCCAGCAGCCAAGCTCAGTCCTACGAGCAGTACTTC.

The chain recombines TRBV25-1 with TRBJ2-3; weak D call: TRBD2 (5 bases). The CDR3 loop spans 14 amino acids. V was clipped by 7 bases and J by 6 bases, with 17 bases between them. Germline V gene data show CDR1 as MGHDK and CDR2 as SYGVNS. CDR3: CASNEGPPRDTQYF. CDR3 in DNA: TGTGCCAGCAACGAGGGTCCTCCGAGGGATACGCAGTATTTT.

The chain combines TRBV21-1 with TRBJ1-1. TRBV21-1 is a pseudogene locus. This CDR3 is 16 amino acids long. The CDR3 coding sequence is TGTGCCAGCAGCACCGGGGGACTCGGGGGAAGCACTGAAGCTTTCTTT. Amino acids: CASSTGGLGGSTEAFF.

The J gene is TRBJ1-4, the V gene TRBV27; D is perhaps TRBD1 (6 bases). In germline, CDR1 is MNHEY, CDR2 SMNVEV (reference sequence). V was clipped by 5 bases and J by 8 bases, with 21 bases between them. The CDR3 covers 16 residues. CDR3 DNA sequence: TGTGCCAGCAGTCATCCCCCGGGACACCCTCCAGAAAAACTGTTTTTT. Its translation is CASSHPPGHPPEKLFF.